This T cell receptor beta chain was documented in a study of blood T cell repertoires in COVID-19. Study-wide background: The United States, Italy and Spain were the sources of the acute and convalescent COVID-19 samples.

The trim removed 1 base at V and 7 bases at J, leaving 5 bases unmatched. CDR3 length equals 15 residues. Germline loops: CDR1 SGHVS, CDR2 FNYEAQ. Using immunoSEQ multiplex PCR, the repertoire was profiled, and TCRdb retains in-frame clones only, with some absent. This table holds 60,000 to 100,000 clones, about 87% found once. The chain carries TRBV7-6 and TRBJ2-5; the match to TRBD2 covers 11 bases. Source material: peripheral blood. The clonotype comes from a man aged 45-65 years with active COVID-19. The DNA for the CDR3 is TGTGCCAGCAGCTTAGAACGACTAGCGGGACGGACCCAGTACTTC. Translated, it gives CASSLERLAGRTQYF.